Here is one T cell receptor (beta chain) with its context. This record comes from a study of blood T cells in healthy people across ages. PCR was performed a second time for roughly 7 to 12 cycles using a sample-barcoded 5' primer and a J-beta primer mix. Via MiXCR, TCRdb re-called the 5' RACE reads, giving one row per CDR3 protein. The data contain hundreds of thousands of distinct CDR3 sequences, approximately 39% of them singletons. Sequencing was performed on blood. The origin of this receptor is a woman aged 60-75 years in good health.

The CDR3 DNA sequence: TGTGCCAGCAGCTTAGTCGGAGGGGCAAGCGGGGAGCTGTTTTTT. Its translation is CASSLVGGASGELFF. The V and J genes are TRBV7-8 and TRBJ2-2; tentatively, D is TRBD2 (6 bases). Germline V gives CDR1 SGHVS, CDR2 FQNEAQ. V gave up 1 base and J gave up 7 bases, with 13 bases separating them. The CDR3 runs 15 residues.